This record looks at one T cell receptor (beta chain) sequence and its context. This CDR3 region has 14 residues. V dropped 3 bases and J dropped 6; count of bases not matched to a gene: 5. Per germline, CDR1 SGHAT and CDR2 FQNNGV. Assay: immunoSEQ multiplex PCR; the TCRdb copy retains only in-frame clones and omits some. The repertoire holds under 450,000 clones, with about 88% as singletons. The data were taken from a study of blood T cell repertoires in COVID-19. This chain joins TRBV11-2 and TRBJ2-5, with TRBD2 identical over 9 bases. The TCR was taken from a woman aged 35 to 49 with COVID-19, enrolled during active disease. Sequenced material: peripheral blood. The DNA of the CDR3 is TGTGCCAGCAGCTTCGGTAGCGGGAGACAGACCCAGTACTTC. It yields the protein CASSFGSGRQTQYF.